These 15 T cell receptor beta chains share one sample of origin, sequenced in a study of blood T cell repertoires in COVID-19. The method was immunoSEQ multiplex PCR; TCRdb's version includes in-frame clones alone and lacks a portion of them. Counted here are 250,000 or so clones, approximately 86% occurring once; the ten biggest clones make up about 7.6%. The specimen was peripheral blood. The receptor source for this set is a woman in her sixties or seventies with active or convalescent COVID-19.

This chain connects TRBV6-1 to TRBJ1-2, with a possible D match to TRBD1 (5 bases). In germline, CDR1 is MNHNS, CDR2 SASEGT. The CDR3 extends over 13 amino acids. With 3 bases removed from V and 3 bases from J, the gap between germline ends came to 8 bases. The CDR3, as DNA: TGTGCCAGCAGTGATACAGGAGACTATGGCTACACCTTC. Translation: CASSDTGDYGYTF.

The CDR3 spells CASSLRPGGTDPRKVDSPLHF. In nucleotides, the CDR3 is TGTGCCAGCAGCTTACGCCCGGGCGGGACGGATCCACGTAAGGTCGATTCACCCCTCCACTTT. This chain joins TRBV7-8 and TRBJ1-6; a weak D match, TRBD1 (5 bases). The V end was cut by 2 bases, the J end by 8 bases, with 31 bases between. CDR3 length equals 21 residues. The germline V gene has CDR1 SGHVS and CDR2 FQNEAQ.

The V gene is TRBV6-6, the J gene TRBJ2-3; 9 bases are a match to TRBD1. Losses at the gene ends were 2 bases for V and 6 bases for J; bases not matched to a gene: 6. The CDR3 totals 15 residues. In germline, CDR1 is MNHNY, CDR2 SVGAGI (reference sequence). CDR3 DNA: TGTGCCAGCAGTTACGGGACAGGGCAGGCGGATACGCAGTATTTT. It is translated as CASSYGTGQADTQYF.

The rearrangement uses TRBV7-6 and TRBJ2-5; D is perhaps TRBD2 (6 bases). In germline, CDR1 is SGHVS, CDR2 FNYEAQ. This CDR3 is built from 14 residues. Trimming removed 2 bases at V and 5 bases at J, with 12 bases between. This CDR3 is CASSLMEGPETQYF. CDR3 sequence (DNA): TGTGCCAGCAGCTTAATGGAGGGGCCGGAGACCCAGTACTTC.

The chain employs TRBV24-1 and TRBJ2-6, with D maybe TRBD1 (7 bases). The CDR3 runs 16 residues. Germline V gene lookup returns CDR1 KGHDR and CDR2 SFDVKD. With 1 base removed from V and 12 bases from J, the gap between germline ends came to 18 bases. This CDR3 reads CATSDFGGDSRGVLTF. In DNA form, the CDR3 reads TGTGCCACCAGTGATTTCGGCGGGGACAGCAGGGGCGTCCTGACTTTC.

The V gene is TRBV6-4, the J gene TRBJ2-3; 8 bases match TRBD1. This CDR3 is built from 15 residues. The V gene's germline CDR1 is MRHNA and CDR2 SNTAGT. Unmatched junction bases numbered 5, after V lost 3 bases and J lost 3 bases. CDR3 protein: CASSEGQVDTDTQYF. The CDR3 coding sequence is TGTGCCAGCAGTGAGGGACAGGTGGATACAGATACGCAGTATTTT.

The rearrangement uses TRBV12-3 or TRBV12-4 and TRBJ2-7; perhaps TRBD1 as D (6 bases). The CDR3 runs to 13 residues. V dropped 5 bases and J dropped 6 bases, with 14 bases sitting between them. The CDR3 DNA reads as TGTGCCAGCAGTCTCAGACAGGAATCCGAGCAGTACTTC. Its protein product is CASSLRQESEQYF.

The chain uses TRBV3-1 (or the pseudogene TRBV3-2) and TRBJ1-5, with D tentatively TRBD1 (5 bases). Germline V CDR1 and CDR2: LGHDT, YNNKEL (reference sequence). This CDR3 is 19 amino acids long. V dropped 0 bases and J dropped 7 bases, with 25 bases sitting between them. The CDR3 nucleotides read TGTGCCAGCAGCCAAGAGCCTAAGGTGGGATTGCGGGGACGCCAGCCCCAGCATTTT. It encodes CASSQEPKVGLRGRQPQHF.

The chain joins TRBV12-3 or TRBV12-4 to TRBJ2-3, with unresolved D. The CDR3 has 13 amino acids. Trimming took 5 bases from V and 2 from J, leaving 8 bases between them. CDR3 region: CASSQVYTDTQYF. For the CDR3, the DNA is TGTGCCAGCAGTCAGGTTTACACAGATACGCAGTATTTT.

This rearrangement joins TRBV4-1 to TRBJ1-5; D possibly corresponds to TRBD1 (6 bases). Per the germline V gene, CDR1 is MGHRA and CDR2 is YSYEKL. Deletions cut 1 base from V and 5 bases from J, with 12 bases between. This CDR3 is built from 15 residues. In nucleotides, the CDR3 is TGCGCCAGCAGCCAAGTTGGGCAGGGGCATCAGCCCCAGCATTTT. This translates into CASSQVGQGHQPQHF.

The genes are TRBV20-1 and TRBJ2-5; tentative D call: TRBD2 (6 bases). The CDR3 length is 18 residues. Trimming stripped 3 bases from V and 0 bases from J, with 23 bases between. The germline V gene has CDR1 DFQATT and CDR2 SNEGSKA (reference sequence). In DNA, the CDR3 is TGCAGTGCTAGTTCTCCTCCCCGGGCGGGACCATACCAAGAGACCCAGTACTTC. Translation gives CSASSPPRAGPYQETQYF.

The sample holds one count of this clone. The J gene is TRBJ2-3, the V gene TRBV9; no definite D call. The germline CDR1 and CDR2 sequences are SGDLS and YYNGEE. The V end was cut by 4 bases, the J end by 1 base, with 10 bases between. CDR3 length: 14 amino acids. The CDR3 DNA follows: TGTGCCAGCAGCCACTCTAGTGGCACAGATACGCAGTATTTT. It yields the protein CASSHSSGTDTQYF.

The chain carries TRBV9 and TRBJ2-7; 8 bases are shared with TRBD2. V gave up 7 bases and J gave up 3 bases; unmatched junction bases: 12. The CDR3 is 15 amino acids. Germline V gene data show CDR1 as SGDLS and CDR2 as YYNGEE. In DNA form, the CDR3 reads TGTGCCAGCGGATCTCATAGCGGGGCGGGCTACGAGCAGTACTTC. As protein: CASGSHSGAGYEQYF.

The chain recombines TRBV7-2 with TRBJ2-3, with 8 bases lining up with TRBD1. This CDR3 spans 15 amino acids. Trimming took 5 bases from V and 5 from J; bases not matched to a gene: 9. The germline V gene encodes CDR1 SGHTA and CDR2 FQGNSA. CDR3: CASSHRTGKKDTQYF. The CDR3 DNA reads as TGTGCCAGCAGCCATAGGACAGGGAAGAAAGATACGCAGTATTTT.

V gene TRBV5-1 combines with J gene TRBJ2-7; 7 bases align to TRBD2. The length of the CDR3 is 13 residues. Germline loops: CDR1 SGHRS, CDR2 YFSETQ. J lost 3 bases, V lost 6 bases, and 6 bases had no gene match. The CDR3 reads CASTNPGGYEQYF. CDR3 DNA sequence: TGCGCCAGCACCAACCCGGGGGGCTACGAGCAGTACTTC.